A selection of T cell receptor beta chains follows, all from one sample in a study of T cells in localized non-small cell lung cancer. Sequencing was performed with immunoSEQ multiplex PCR; in TCRdb, only in-frame clones are kept and a portion is missing. The sample carries about 40,000 clones, 90% to 95% recorded once. This specimen was PBMCs, taken before any cancer treatment. The receptor source for this set is a woman between 40 and 69 years old with stage II lung adenocarcinoma. CDR3s include the opening cysteine and the closing phenylalanine or tryptophan. Fields, in order: J gene, clone size, CDR3 length, V gene, D gene, CDR3 protein, CDR3 DNA. A D gene is named only where the DNA matches it firmly. Size tells how often a clone was seen (once, few, many) or the class of an expanded clone, and some rows leave it out.

TRBJ1-5,once,17,TRBV19,-,CASSIGGGGDGNQPQHF,TGTGCCAGTAGTATTGGAGGGGGGGGCGACGGCAATCAGCCCCAGCATTTT
TRBJ2-1,-,16,TRBV5-1,-,CASSRALASSYNEQFF,TGCGCCAGCAGCCGGGCCCTAGCGAGCTCCTACAATGAGCAGTTCTTC
TRBJ1-5,-,14,TRBV6-5,-,CATGGAPGNQPQHF,TGTGCCACGGGGGGGGCGCCTGGCAATCAGCCCCAGCATTTT
TRBJ2-7,-,13,TRBV6-6,-,CASSYSTGYEQYF,TGTGCCAGCAGTTACTCGACTGGCTACGAGCAGTACTTC
TRBJ1-1,-,13,TRBV28,TRBD1,CASSRDRVTEAFF,TGTGCCAGCAGTAGGGACAGGGTCACTGAAGCTTTCTTT
TRBJ2-5,-,15,TRBV27,-,CASRRGGGIQETQYF,TGTGCCAGCAGAAGGGGAGGGGGGATTCAAGAGACCCAGTACTTC
TRBJ2-3,-,12,TRBV28,TRBD2,CVTAGGVDTQYF,TGTGTGACGGCGGGAGGGGTAGATACGCAGTATTTT
TRBJ2-1,-,15,TRBV6-5,TRBD2,CASSYSLGLEGEQFF,TGTGCCAGCAGTTACTCGCTCGGACTAGAGGGTGAGCAGTTCTTC
TRBJ2-5,-,15,TRBV9,TRBD1,CASSVGQGERETQYF,TGTGCCAGCAGCGTAGGACAGGGGGAACGGGAGACCCAGTACTTC
TRBJ1-5,once,14,TRBV28,-,CASSLTGGNQPQHF,TGTGCCAGCAGTTTAACAGGCGGCAATCAGCCCCAGCATTTT
TRBJ1-5,-,13,TRBV5-4,-,CASSLDQNQPQHF,TGTGCCAGCAGCTTGGACCAGAATCAGCCCCAGCATTTT
TRBJ2-1,-,13,TRBV5-1,-,CASSLLREREQFF,TGCGCCAGCAGCTTGTTAAGGGAGCGGGAGCAGTTCTTC
TRBJ2-1,-,15,TRBV11-1,-,CASSFTRGGYNEQFF,TGTGCCAGCAGCTTCACCAGGGGCGGGTACAATGAGCAGTTCTTC
TRBJ2-3,few,16,TRBV14,-,CASSQVRLYRADTQYF,TGTGCCAGCAGCCAAGTTCGACTATATCGGGCAGATACGCAGTATTTT
TRBJ2-7,-,15,TRBV7-9,-,CASSWRTSSSHEQYF,TGTGCCAGCAGCTGGAGAACCTCTTCCTCCCACGAGCAGTACTTC
TRBJ1-1,-,15,TRBV7-3,-,CASSSQGSGETEAFF,TGTGCCAGCAGCTCACAGGGTTCAGGGGAAACTGAAGCTTTCTTT
TRBJ1-5,-,12,TRBV28,-,CASRIQVQPQHF,TGTGCCAGCCGAATCCAGGTTCAGCCCCAGCATTTT
TRBJ1-2,-,17,TRBV4-1,TRBD1,CASSQEIAGGFNYGYTF,TGCGCCAGCAGCCAAGAAATCGCAGGGGGTTTTAACTATGGCTACACCTTC
TRBJ1-1,-,11,TRBV10-3,-,CAIAGQTEAFF,TGTGCCATCGCGGGACAAACCGAAGCTTTCTTT
TRBJ2-7,-,13,TRBV6-5,TRBD1,CASSYDRGNEQYF,TGTGCCAGCAGTTATGACAGGGGAAACGAGCAGTACTTC
TRBJ1-1,once,18,TRBV7-2,-,CASSLALSGRFPNTEAFF,TGTGCCAGCAGCTTAGCGCTTAGCGGCCGATTCCCCAACACTGAAGCTTTCTTT
TRBJ1-1,few,17,TRBV4-2,-,CASSQDRAGMGNTEAFF,TGTGCCAGCAGCCAAGATCGAGCAGGGATGGGGAATACTGAAGCTTTCTTT
TRBJ1-4,-,14,TRBV2,-,CASSEHGESEKLFF,TGTGCCAGCAGTGAACACGGTGAAAGTGAAAAACTGTTTTTT
TRBJ1-1,-,16,TRBV4-2,-,CASSQKLGGRVAEAFF,TGTGCCAGCAGCCAAAAACTGGGGGGGCGGGTGGCTGAAGCTTTCTTT
TRBJ1-2,-,11,TRBV20-1,-,CSASKGSGYTF,TGCAGTGCTTCGAAAGGTAGCGGCTACACCTTC
TRBJ2-7,-,13,TRBV28,-,CASSLYPFHEQYF,TGTGCCAGCAGTTTATACCCGTTCCACGAGCAGTACTTC
TRBJ2-1,-,16,TRBV18,-,CASSPGKRADYNEQFF,TGTGCCAGCTCACCAGGGAAGCGAGCGGACTACAATGAGCAGTTCTTC
TRBJ1-2,-,14,TRBV28,-,CASSFLDRSRGYTF,TGTGCCAGCAGTTTTCTTGACAGGTCACGTGGCTACACCTTC
TRBJ1-1,-,16,TRBV28,-,CASSTLMGLENTEAFF,TGTGCCAGCAGTACGTTAATGGGGCTGGAGAACACTGAAGCTTTCTTT
TRBJ1-2,-,15,TRBV7-9,-,CASSLTIGASYGYTF,TGTGCCAGCAGCTTAACAATAGGGGCGAGCTATGGCTACACCTTC
TRBJ1-2,-,14,TRBV11-2,-,CASSARTAYYGYTF,TGTGCCAGCAGCGCAAGGACAGCTTACTATGGCTACACCTTC
TRBJ1-2,-,14,TRBV7-2,-,CVSSPRPGDYGYTF,TGTGTCAGCAGCCCCCGTCCCGGGGACTATGGCTACACCTTC
TRBJ1-2,few,16,TRBV7-8,TRBD1,CASSLFSRGPSYGYTF,TGTGCCAGCAGCTTGTTTTCAAGGGGGCCGTCCTATGGCTACACCTTC
TRBJ2-5,-,14,TRBV5-6,-,CASTLRNGLGTQYF,TGTGCCAGCACCTTGAGGAACGGATTGGGGACCCAGTACTTC
TRBJ2-6,-,15,TRBV19,-,CASSIKSSGANVLTF,TGTGCCAGTAGTATCAAGAGCTCTGGGGCCAACGTCCTGACTTTC
TRBJ1-5,-,14,TRBV6-5,-,CASTPDSVNQPQHF,TGTGCCAGCACCCCAGACAGCGTCAATCAGCCCCAGCATTTT
TRBJ1-5,-,13,TRBV2,-,CASTPGKDQPQHF,TGTGCCAGCACTCCGGGTAAAGATCAGCCCCAGCATTTT
TRBJ1-2,-,16,TRBV28,-,CASLGSSTEDKRGYTF,TGTGCCAGTTTAGGAAGCAGTACGGAGGACAAAAGGGGCTACACCTTC
TRBJ1-3,-,12,TRBV18,-,CASSPSRNTIYF,TGTGCCAGCTCACCATCTAGAAACACCATATATTTT
TRBJ1-5,-,15,TRBV7-2,-,CASSLEAESNQPQHF,TGTGCCAGCAGCTTAGAAGCAGAAAGCAATCAGCCCCAGCATTTT
TRBJ1-1,-,15,TRBV6-5,TRBD1,CASSQGQGRKTEAFF,TGTGCCAGCAGCCAAGGACAGGGAAGGAAGACTGAAGCTTTCTTT
TRBJ2-1,-,15,TRBV9,TRBD2,CASSKLAGGSQEQFF,TGTGCCAGCAGCAAACTAGCGGGGGGCTCACAAGAGCAGTTCTTC
TRBJ2-5,-,14,TRBV6-5,TRBD1,CASSSRTGQETQYF,TGTGCCAGCAGCTCTAGGACAGGCCAAGAGACCCAGTACTTC
TRBJ2-1,-,15,TRBV7-9,TRBD1,CASSTTGTSYNEQFF,TGTGCCAGCAGCACGACAGGGACCTCCTACAATGAGCAGTTCTTC
TRBJ2-1,-,15,TRBV5-1,TRBD2,CASSLGGGSYNEQFF,TGCGCCAGCAGCTTGGGCGGGGGGTCCTACAATGAGCAGTTCTTC
TRBJ2-5,-,14,TRBV7-3,TRBD2,CASSLAGGQETQYF,TGTGCCAGCAGTCTAGCGGGGGGGCAGGAGACCCAGTACTTC
TRBJ2-1,once,13,TRBV9,-,CASSVGVSNEQFF,TGTGCCAGCAGCGTGGGGGTTAGCAATGAGCAGTTCTTC
TRBJ1-4,-,14,TRBV18,-,CASSGGATNEKLFF,TGTGCCAGCTCCGGGGGGGCAACTAATGAAAAACTGTTTTTT
TRBJ2-7,-,21,TRBV28,TRBD2,CASSTWGPPGLAGGPSYEQYF,TGTGCCAGCAGTACCTGGGGCCCACCGGGACTAGCGGGGGGGCCATCCTACGAGCAGTACTTC
TRBJ1-2,once,11,TRBV7-8,-,CASSSGGGYTF,TGTGCCAGCTCCTCCGGGGGTGGCTACACCTTC
TRBJ1-3,-,11,TRBV11-2,-,CASSSYQDIYF,TGTGCCAGCAGCTCTTACCAAGACATATATTTT